The T cell receptor (beta chain) described here comes from a study of preoperative IRX-2 immunotherapy in early breast cancer (dated by TCRdb to between 2019 and 2020). This clone was counted a few times. The antigen it recognizes is unknown. No much larger clonotype is one base removed from it; base qualities were not supplied. The method was the immunoSEQ multiplex PCR assay. TCRdb re-hosts the immuneACCESS table, in-frame sequences only. Its copies lack some clones; in the studies checked, an unresolved V gene accounts for under half of them, and the cause for the rest is not known. A total of over 20,000 clones appear in this sample, over 75% of them only once. 1% to 1.5% of the sample is held by the ten biggest clonotypes. Via the germline V gene, CDR1 is MGHDK and CDR2 SYGVNS. From its cysteine to its phenylalanine, the CDR3 spans 13 amino acids. Of the read, only the CDR3 DNA is kept; its 39 bases are in frame from base 1. V and J are trimmed by 4 bases and 11 bases, and the gene matches miss 4 bases of the junction.

The sample's treatment or condition, from its label and the paper: preoperative locoregional IRX-2 cytokine immunotherapy. The samples were obtained from a phase Ib study that tested preoperative, locoregional IRX-2 cytokine immunotherapy designed to prime immune responses. Before surgery, IRX-2 was given to the donors, who were patients with early-stage breast cancer. This sequence uses TRBV25-1 and TRBJ2-7, and 14 junctional nucleotides match TRBD2. This sample comprised lymph node tissue, obtained after IRX-2 immunotherapy. The receptor's source is a human donor with breast cancer. The DNA reads TGTGCCAGCAGTGCCGGGACTAGCGGGGGAGAGTACTTC. It codes for CASSAGTSGGEYF.